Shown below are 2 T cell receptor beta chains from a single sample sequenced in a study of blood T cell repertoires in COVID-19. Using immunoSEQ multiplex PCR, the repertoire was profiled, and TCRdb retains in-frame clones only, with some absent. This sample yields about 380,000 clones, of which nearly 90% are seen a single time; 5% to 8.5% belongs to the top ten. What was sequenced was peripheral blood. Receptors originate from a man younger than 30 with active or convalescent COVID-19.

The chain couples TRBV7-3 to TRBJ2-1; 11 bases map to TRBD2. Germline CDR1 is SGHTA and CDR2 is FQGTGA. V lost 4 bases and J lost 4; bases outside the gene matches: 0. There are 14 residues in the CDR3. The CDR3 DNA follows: TGTGCCAGCAGCTCTAGCGGGGGGTACAATGAGCAGTTCTTC. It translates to CASSSSGGYNEQFF.

The CDR3 loop is CASSSDRDYGYTF. In DNA, the CDR3 is TGTGCCAGCAGCTCGGACAGGGATTATGGCTACACCTTC. This chain links TRBV7-2 with TRBJ1-2; 8 nucleotides align to TRBD1. Germline V gene sequence: CDR1 SGHTA, CDR2 FQGNSA. This CDR3 is built from 13 residues. J gave up 5 bases and V 4 bases, and 3 bases lay outside the gene matches.